Presented here are 21 T cell receptor beta chains from one specimen sequenced in a study of T cell responses to AZD1222 COVID-19 vaccine. The table came from immunoSEQ multiplex PCR; TCRdb's copy has only in-frame clones and leaves some out. The sample lists approximately 130,000 clones; over 85% were seen once. The sequences come from peripheral blood, collected on day 0 of AZD1222 vaccination. All receptors derive from an adult in good health.

This chain uses TRBV7-6 with TRBJ1-6, with a weak D call TRBD1 (5 bases). This CDR3 spans 14 amino acids. V lost 3 bases and J 8 bases, leaving 11 bases between the germline ends. CDR1 is SGHVS and CDR2 is FNYEAQ in the germline V gene. Here the CDR3 DNA reads TGTGCCAGCAGCTTTGCAGGGTTCGATTCACCCCTCCACTTT. Residues: CASSFAGFDSPLHF.

The chain is built from TRBV29-1 and TRBJ2-3; D is perhaps TRBD1 (5 bases). Looked up from germline, CDR1 is SQVTM and CDR2 is ANQGSEA. The CDR3 sequence is 16 residues long. Trimming pared 6 bases from V and 0 bases from J, leaving 19 bases between. This CDR3 reads CSVVTQESSSTDTQYF. In DNA, the CDR3 is TGCAGCGTCGTAACACAGGAAAGTTCTAGCACAGATACGCAGTATTTT.

There are a few counts of this clone. The chain joins TRBV7-9 to TRBJ1-1; D might be TRBD1 (6 bases). V lost 2 bases and J 3 bases, leaving 10 bases between the germline ends. The germline V gene has CDR1 SEHNR and CDR2 FQNEAQ (reference sequence). The CDR3 covers 14 residues. The CDR3 region has the DNA TGTGCCAGCAGCTTACAGGGGTGGCACACTGAAGCTTTCTTT. This encodes CASSLQGWHTEAFF.

The V gene is TRBV5-4, the J gene TRBJ2-3; D is undetermined. This CDR3 comprises 12 residues. The germline V gene has CDR1 SGHNT and CDR2 YYREEE (reference sequence). Trimming left V 4 bases short and J 0 bases short, with 3 bases between. The CDR3 loop reads CASSQSTDTQYF. The CDR3 nucleotides are TGTGCCAGCAGCCAGAGCACAGATACGCAGTATTTT.

This clone was picked up a small number of times. The chain couples TRBV7-2 to TRBJ1-5; TRBD1 might be the D (5 bases). This CDR3 is 14 amino acids long. Per germline, CDR1 SGHTA and CDR2 FQGNSA. Trimming removed 7 bases at V and 7 bases at J, with 17 bases between. The CDR3 loop reads CASNNAGRSQPQHF. In DNA form, the CDR3 reads TGTGCCAGCAACAATGCAGGGCGAAGCCAGCCCCAGCATTTT.

The V call is TRBV7-8, the J call TRBJ2-7; possible D gene TRBD1, 6 bases. The V and J ends lost 5 bases and 0 bases respectively, with 14 bases between them. The CDR3 spans 15 residues. Germline assignment: CDR1 SGHVS and CDR2 FQNEAQ. CDR3 bases: TGTGCCAGCAGCGGGACATACCGCTTCTCCTACGAGCAGTACTTC. It encodes CASSGTYRFSYEQYF.

The chain has TRBV10-3 and TRBJ1-2, with D unclear. Germline-derived CDR1 and CDR2 are ENHRY and SYGVKD. V was cut by 2 bases and J by 6 bases, with 10 bases left in between. The CDR3 consists of 13 residues. The CDR3 loop is CAISETIGDGYTF. The CDR3 bases are TGTGCCATCAGTGAGACCATTGGGGATGGCTACACCTTC.

This sequence joins TRBV18 and TRBJ2-2; TRBD1 agrees at 7 bases. CDR1 and CDR2 from the germline V gene are KGHSH and LQKENI. V lost 6 bases and J lost 7; bases outside the gene matches: 8. The CDR3 spans 14 residues. The CDR3 sequence: CASSRQGGNGELFF. The CDR3 DNA is TGTGCCAGCTCGCGACAGGGCGGTAACGGGGAGCTGTTTTTT.

The J gene is TRBJ1-2, the V gene TRBV9; TRBD1 agrees at 8 bases. CDR3 length: 15 amino acids. J lost 4 bases, V lost 0 bases, and 5 bases had no gene match. The germline V gene has CDR1 SGDLS and CDR2 YYNGEE. DNA for the CDR3: TGTGCCAGCAGCGTAGATCCAGGGGGCTTCTATGGCTACACCTTC. It is translated as CASSVDPGGFYGYTF.

This rearrangement joins TRBV6-5 to TRBJ2-5, with D unresolved. The V end was cut by 8 bases, the J end by 4 bases, with 11 bases between. Germline loops: CDR1 MNHEY, CDR2 SVGAGI. The CDR3 spans 12 residues. CDR3 sequence reads: CASSPAGETQYF. In DNA form, the CDR3 reads TGTGCCAGCTCACCGGCCGGAGAGACCCAGTACTTC.

This chain joins TRBV27 and TRBJ2-4; TRBD1 aligns across 7 bases. The CDR3 is made up of 15 amino acids. The germline V gene encodes CDR1 MNHEY and CDR2 SMNVEV (reference sequence). Losses at the gene ends were 5 bases for V and 1 base for J; bases not matched to a gene: 5. The CDR3 coding sequence is TGTGCCAGCAGTCCTTTGGACAGGGCCAAAAACATTCAGTACTTC. It is translated as CASSPLDRAKNIQYF.

The chain links TRBV19 to TRBJ1-5; D unclear. This CDR3 contains 16 residues. CDR1 is LNHDA, CDR2 SQIVND, per germline (reference sequence). Deletions cut 0 bases from V and 0 bases from J, with 9 bases between. DNA of the CDR3: TGTGCCAGTAGTATAGAGAGGCACTATAGCAATCAGCCCCAGCATTTT. Its translation is CASSIERHYSNQPQHF.

The V and J genes are TRBV5-6 and TRBJ1-3, with a weak D call TRBD1 (5 bases). The germline V gene encodes CDR1 SGHDT and CDR2 YYEEEE. The length of the CDR3 is 14 residues. V was pared by 0 bases and J by 3 bases, with 7 bases between. The CDR3 coding sequence is TGTGCCAGCAGCTTGGTAGGGGATGGAAACACCATATATTTT. Its protein product is CASSLVGDGNTIYF. Full variable domain (outside the CDR3, taken from reference TRBV5-6 and TRBJ1-3): DAGVTQSPTHLIKTRGQQVTLRCSPKSGHDTVSWYQQALGQGPQFIFQYYEEEERQRGNFPDRFSGHQFPNYSSELNVNALLLGDSALYLCASSLVGDGNTIYFGEGSWLTVV.

The chain has TRBV4-1 and TRBJ2-2, with 7 bases identical to TRBD1. The CDR3 has 16 residues. The J segment lost 3 bases and the V segment lost 2 bases, leaving 6 bases of the junction unmatched. CDR1 and CDR2 (germline): MGHRA, YSYEKL. As DNA, the CDR3 is TGCGCCAGCAGCCAATACAGGGGCGCGGACACCGGGGAGCTGTTTTTT. This translates into CASSQYRGADTGELFF.

The rearrangement joins TRBV12-3 or TRBV12-4 to TRBJ1-1, with D uncertain. The V gene lost 1 base and the J gene lost 7 bases, with 10 bases spanning the gap. The CDR3 runs 13 residues. The CDR3 DNA sequence: TGTGCCAGCAGTTTAGGGGAAGGGTTTGAAGCTTTCTTT. It yields the protein CASSLGEGFEAFF.

The table lists this clone with a count of one. V gene TRBV7-2 combines with J gene TRBJ2-4; D not certain. This CDR3 comprises 13 residues. The germline V and J ends were trimmed by 7 bases and 1 base, with 8 bases remaining between them. In germline, CDR1 is SGHTA, CDR2 FQGNSA. CDR3: CASTSGAKNIQYF. The CDR3 DNA reads TGTGCCAGCACCTCCGGGGCCAAAAACATTCAGTACTTC.

The V call is TRBV15, the J call TRBJ1-6; maybe TRBD1 (6 bases). The germline CDR1 and CDR2 sequences are LNHNV and YYDKDF (reference sequence). The germline V and J ends were trimmed by 4 bases and 8 bases, with 15 bases remaining between them. The CDR3 has 15 amino acids. CDR3 in DNA: TGTGCCACCAGCAAAGAGGACAGCTTGGATTCACCCCTCCACTTT. Amino acids: CATSKEDSLDSPLHF.

This sequence joins TRBV2 and TRBJ1-4; TRBD1 aligns across 7 bases. V shed 8 bases and J 8 bases; nucleotides not matched to a gene: 8. This CDR3 spans 13 amino acids. Germline lookup yields CDR1 SNHLY and CDR2 FYNNEI. The CDR3 sequence is CASQEGAREKLFF. DNA for the CDR3: TGTGCCAGCCAAGAGGGGGCAAGGGAAAAACTGTTTTTT. Drawing the rest from reference TRBV2 and TRBJ1-4, the complete variable domain is EPEVTQTPSHQVTQMGQEVILRCVPISNHLYFYWYRQILGQKVEFLVSFYNNEISEKSEIFDDQFSVERPDGSNFTLKIRSTKLEDSAMYFCASQEGAREKLFFGSGTQLSVL.

This rearrangement joins TRBV6-5 to TRBJ2-3; D unresolved. Trimming removed 8 bases from V and 0 bases from J, with 6 bases in between. Germline CDR1 MNHEY, CDR2 SVGAGI. The CDR3 spans 12 residues. CDR3 nucleotide sequence: TGTGCCAGCTCCCCAAGCACAGATACGCAGTATTTT. Protein product: CASSPSTDTQYF.

Here the CDR3 DNA reads TGTGCCAGCAGCGCAGGGGTCACTGAAGCTTTCTTT. It encodes CASSAGVTEAFF. The rearrangement links TRBV11-2 to TRBJ1-1, with D tentatively TRBD1 (6 bases). V was cut by 5 bases and J by 4 bases, with 8 bases left in between. The CDR3 sequence is 12 residues long. The germline V gene encodes CDR1 SGHAT and CDR2 FQNNGV.

This clone was detected only once. This rearrangement joins TRBV19 to TRBJ1-5, with no clear D. The germline V and J ends were trimmed by 7 bases and 5 bases, with 21 bases remaining between them. Germline CDR1 reads LNHDA; CDR2 reads SQIVND (reference sequence). The CDR3 is made up of 16 amino acids. CDR3 loop: CASTTTISAGHQPQHF. CDR3 in DNA: TGTGCCAGTACCACAACTATCTCCGCCGGGCATCAGCCCCAGCATTTT.